Listed below are T cell receptor beta chains from one sample, sequenced in a study of blood T cell repertoires in COVID-19. Only in-frame clones appear in the TCRdb table, and some are missing; sequencing was by immunoSEQ multiplex PCR. The table shows about 230,000 clones, with approximately 87% occurring only once. The sample taken for sequencing was peripheral blood. These receptors were obtained from a woman in her 70s with active or convalescent COVID-19. The CDR3 runs from the conserved cysteine through the conserved F or W. Fields, in order: CDR3 protein, CDR3 DNA, J gene, D gene, V gene, clone size. A D gene is named only where the DNA matches it firmly. Size is stated for part of the rows, as once, few or many counts, or as a class when the clone is expanded.

CASSYRGQKTEAFF	TGTGCCAGCAGTTACAGGGGGCAGAAGACTGAAGCTTTCTTT	TRBJ1-1	TRBD1	TRBV6-5	NA
CATSRAETQYF	TGTGCCACCAGCAGGGCAGAGACCCAGTACTTC	TRBJ2-5	NA	TRBV24-1	NA
CATSLGGETQYF	TGTGCCACCTCCCTAGGCGGAGAGACCCAGTACTTC	TRBJ2-5	NA	TRBV24-1	NA
CASSRDRGAGELFF	TGTGCCAGCAGTCGGGACAGGGGGGCCGGGGAGCTGTTTTTT	TRBJ2-2	TRBD1	TRBV6-5	NA
CASKGTHDEQFF	TGTGCCAGTAAAGGGACACACGATGAGCAGTTCTTC	TRBJ2-1	NA	TRBV19	NA
CSANSPQGLATEAFF	TGCAGCGCCAACTCTCCGCAGGGGCTCGCTACTGAAGCTTTCTTT	TRBJ1-1	NA	TRBV29-1	many
CASSLAGTNTGELFF	TGTGCCAGCAGCTTGGCAGGGACGAACACCGGGGAGCTGTTTTTT	TRBJ2-2	NA	TRBV7-7	NA
CASSIRTGPNSPLHF	TGTGCCAGCAGCATTAGGACAGGGCCTAATTCACCCCTCCACTTT	TRBJ1-6	TRBD1	TRBV7-6	few
CASSARTEAFF	TGTGCCAGCAGTGCACGGACTGAAGCTTTCTTT	TRBJ1-1	NA	TRBV2	NA
CASSYSRQGSYEQYF	TGTGCCAGCAGTTACTCGCGGCAGGGGTCCTACGAGCAGTACTTC	TRBJ2-7	NA	TRBV6-2/TRBV6-3	NA
CASSVGPGQNYEQYF	TGTGCCAGCAGCGTGGGACCGGGACAGAACTACGAGCAGTACTTC	TRBJ2-7	TRBD1	TRBV5-4	NA
CASRLAGTDYGYTF	TGTGCCAGCAGATTGGCTGGGACAGACTATGGCTACACCTTC	TRBJ1-2	TRBD1	TRBV28	NA
CAWSVHWGGEAFF	TGTGCCTGGAGTGTACACTGGGGAGGTGAAGCTTTCTTT	TRBJ1-1	NA	TRBV30	NA
CASSRQGGDTEAFF	TGTGCCAGCAGCCGCCAGGGAGGGGACACTGAAGCTTTCTTT	TRBJ1-1	NA	TRBV7-2	NA
CASSLASSGSQETQYF	TGTGCCAGCAGCTTAGCTTCTAGCGGGAGTCAAGAGACCCAGTACTTC	TRBJ2-5	TRBD2	TRBV7-6	NA
CASSKVGTGVGETQYF	TGTGCCAGCAGCAAAGTAGGGACAGGGGTGGGAGAGACCCAGTACTTC	TRBJ2-5	NA	TRBV21-1	NA
CSASRDSLELFF	TGCAGTGCTAGTCGGGACAGTCTGGAGCTGTTTTTT	TRBJ2-2	TRBD1	TRBV20-1	NA
CASRGTPGYEQFF	TGTGCCAGTAGAGGGACACCGGGCTATGAGCAGTTCTTC	TRBJ2-1	NA	TRBV19	NA
CAISDAPGYNEKLFF	TGTGCCATCAGTGACGCGCCGGGATATAATGAAAAACTGTTTTTT	TRBJ1-4	NA	TRBV10-3	NA
CASSQPGTGTYEQYF	TGTGCCAGCAGCCAGCCCGGGACAGGGACCTACGAGCAGTACTTC	TRBJ2-7	TRBD1	TRBV7-2	NA
CASSQGTAEAFF	TGTGCCAGCAGCCAAGGGACAGCTGAAGCTTTCTTT	TRBJ1-1	TRBD1	TRBV11-3	NA
CASSLLAGNTIYF	TGTGCCAGCAGCTTACTCGCTGGAAACACCATATATTTT	TRBJ1-3	NA	TRBV7-2	NA
CASSSLGGDRGINEQFF	TGTGCCAGCAGTTCACTCGGCGGGGACAGGGGGATCAATGAGCAGTTCTTC	TRBJ2-1	TRBD1	TRBV27	NA
CASTPGTSLSNEQFF	TGTGCCAGCACCCCAGGGACTAGCTTGAGCAATGAGCAGTTCTTC	TRBJ2-1	TRBD2	TRBV11-2	once
CASSLDRRGELFF	TGTGCCAGCAGCTTAGACAGACGAGGGGAGCTGTTTTTT	TRBJ2-2	NA	TRBV7-6	NA
CASSLMGQAIKAFF	TGTGCCAGCAGCTTAATGGGGCAGGCCATTAAAGCTTTCTTT	TRBJ1-1	NA	TRBV7-2	NA
CASSQEGGGNSPLHF	TGCGCCAGCAGCCAAGAGGGAGGTGGAAATTCACCCCTCCACTTT	TRBJ1-6	NA	TRBV4-1	NA
CASSHQTVAPYGGNQPQHF	TGTGCCAGCAGCCACCAGACAGTAGCCCCCTACGGAGGCAATCAGCCCCAGCATTTT	TRBJ1-5	NA	TRBV3-1/TRBV3-2	NA
CASSQGPLTSLETQYF	TGCGCCAGCAGCCAAGGACCCCTCACTAGTTTGGAGACCCAGTACTTC	TRBJ2-5	NA	TRBV4-1	NA
CASSFQATYNSPLHF	TGTGCCAGTAGTTTCCAGGCTACCTATAATTCACCCCTCCACTTT	TRBJ1-6	NA	TRBV19	NA
CASNRDFDTFEYF	TGTGCCAGCAACCGGGACTTCGACACCTTTGAGTACTTC	TRBJ2-7	NA	TRBV2	NA
CAIKAGQYNEQFF	TGTGCCATCAAGGCGGGACAGTACAATGAGCAGTTCTTC	TRBJ2-1	NA	TRBV10-3	NA
CASSLGRAEEQYF	TGTGCCAGCAGCTTAGGGCGGGCCGAAGAGCAGTACTTC	TRBJ2-7	NA	TRBV7-8	NA
CASSPAGLGSQANYGYTF	TGTGCCAGCAGCCCGGCGGGCTTGGGATCCCAGGCTAACTATGGCTACACCTTC	TRBJ1-2	NA	TRBV3-1/TRBV3-2	NA
CASSPPSLLNYGYTF	TGTGCCAGCTCACCTCCCTCACTGCTTAACTATGGCTACACCTTC	TRBJ1-2	NA	TRBV18	few
CASSHLRGRPPLENIQYF	TGCGCCAGCAGTCACCTGAGGGGGCGTCCACCGTTGGAAAACATTCAGTACTTC	TRBJ2-4	TRBD1	TRBV23-1	few
CASSRIRQGNQPQHF	TGTGCCAGCAGCCGCATCCGCCAGGGGAATCAGCCCCAGCATTTT	TRBJ1-5	NA	TRBV7-2	NA
CASSRDRDQPQHF	TGTGCCAGCAGCCGGGACAGAGATCAGCCCCAGCATTTT	TRBJ1-5	TRBD1	TRBV6-4	NA
CASSLAPTGHGGTDTQYF	TGTGCCAGCAGCTTAGCCCCGACAGGGCATGGGGGCACAGATACGCAGTATTTT	TRBJ2-3	TRBD1	TRBV7-8	few
CASSPVGISNQPQHF	TGTGCCAGCTCACCGGTCGGGATTAGCAATCAGCCCCAGCATTTT	TRBJ1-5	NA	TRBV18	NA
CATMVGTGMQPQHF	TGTGCCACCATGGTGGGGACAGGGATGCAGCCCCAGCATTTT	TRBJ1-5	TRBD1	TRBV28	few
CASSSRTSGVHEQFF	TGTGCCAGCAGTTCACGGACTAGCGGGGTACATGAGCAGTTCTTC	TRBJ2-1	TRBD2	TRBV25-1	NA
CASSHQSWEQYF	TGTGCCAGCAGCCATCAGTCTTGGGAGCAGTACTTC	TRBJ2-7	NA	TRBV11-2	once
CASRLRDRNALYYGYTF	TGTGCCAGTAGGCTCCGGGACAGGAATGCCCTCTACTATGGCTACACCTTC	TRBJ1-2	TRBD1	TRBV19	few
CASSIRRGHQETQYF	TGTGCCAGTAGTATACGGAGGGGGCACCAAGAGACCCAGTACTTC	TRBJ2-5	NA	TRBV19	NA
CASSVEDTGGNTIYF	TGTGCCAGCAGCGTAGAGGATACGGGGGGAAACACCATATATTTT	TRBJ1-3	NA	TRBV9	once
CASRGQGLSREQYF	TGCGCCAGCAGGGGACAGGGGCTGTCGAGGGAGCAGTACTTC	TRBJ2-7	TRBD1	TRBV5-1	few